A single sample is the source of the 18 T cell receptor beta chains below, sequenced in a study of blood T cell repertoires in COVID-19. Using immunoSEQ multiplex PCR, the repertoire was profiled, and TCRdb retains in-frame clones only, with some absent. Found here are 200,000 to 250,000 clones, 87% of them singletons; the top ten hold roughly 6%. The material sequenced was PBMCs or T cells enriched from blood (not recorded which). These receptors originate from a woman in her 30s with acute COVID-19.

CDR3 region: CASSYAGGLGYTF. DNA of the CDR3: TGTGCCAGCAGTTATGCAGGGGGCCTTGGCTACACCTTC. This chain links TRBV6-5 with TRBJ1-2; 8 bases are shared with TRBD1. This CDR3 is built from 13 residues. CDR1 and CDR2 (germline): MNHEY, SVGAGI. The junction had 4 bases not matched to a gene; V was cut back by 3 bases and J by 7 bases.

This clone has only one observation. The chain is built from TRBV6-5 and TRBJ1-2; no clear D. This CDR3 has 14 amino acids. The germline V gene encodes CDR1 MNHEY and CDR2 SVGAGI. Trimming shortened V by 2 bases and J by 2 bases, and 9 bases separated the two germline ends. CDR3 in amino acids: CASSYHVLNYGYTF. For the CDR3, the DNA is TGTGCCAGCAGTTACCATGTACTCAACTATGGCTACACCTTC.

This clone was detected only a few times. The chain combines TRBV28 with TRBJ2-7; 11 bases agree with TRBD2. Germline lookup yields CDR1 MDHEN and CDR2 SYDVKM. The ends lost 5 bases at V and 3 bases at J; junction bases unmatched: 3. The length of the CDR3 is 14 residues. The CDR3: CASSPGTSGYEQYF. As DNA, the CDR3 is TGTGCCAGCAGTCCCGGGACTAGCGGCTACGAGCAGTACTTC.

CDR3 in amino acids: CATSMTGGLSSGANVLTF. The CDR3 DNA reads TGTGCCACCAGCATGACAGGGGGCTTAAGCTCTGGGGCCAACGTCCTGACTTTC. V usage is TRBV19 and J usage is TRBJ2-6, with TRBD1 matching over 10 bases. Trimming cost V 10 bases and J 0 bases; bases outside gene matches: 12. CDR1 is LNHDA, CDR2 SQIVND, per germline (reference sequence). The CDR3 is 18 amino acids.

The chain combines TRBV19 with TRBJ2-3; tentative D call: TRBD1 (5 bases). The V end lost 1 base, the J end lost 2 bases, and 13 bases lay between the germline ends. The CDR3 has 16 amino acids. Germline assignment: CDR1 LNHDA and CDR2 SQIVND (reference sequence). CDR3 sequence reads: CASSIGGRFVTDTQYF. As DNA, the CDR3 is TGTGCCAGTAGTATAGGGGGCAGGTTTGTCACAGATACGCAGTATTTT.

V and J are TRBV6-5 and TRBJ2-7, with 7 positions matching TRBD2. The germline gives CDR1 MNHEY, CDR2 SVGAGI. The ends lost 2 bases at V and 4 bases at J; junction bases unmatched: 8. The CDR3 runs 15 residues. The CDR3 loop is CASSYKEGGLYEQYF. For the CDR3, the DNA is TGTGCCAGCAGTTACAAGGAGGGAGGGCTATACGAGCAGTACTTC.

This clone appeared once. The chain uses TRBV7-9 and TRBJ2-2; D call uncertain. With 4 bases removed from V and 1 base from J, the gap between germline ends came to 4 bases. Germline V gene sequence: CDR1 SEHNR, CDR2 FQNEAQ (reference sequence). The CDR3 length is 13 residues. The CDR3, as DNA: TGTGCCAGCAGCTCGTGGAACACCGGGGAGCTGTTTTTT. This gives the protein CASSSWNTGELFF.

This rearrangement joins TRBV12-5 to TRBJ2-2, with unresolved D. This CDR3 is 13 amino acids long. V gave up 2 bases and J gave up 3 bases, with 4 bases separating them. The germline CDR1 and CDR2 sequences are LGHNT and FRNRAP. The CDR3 DNA is TGTGCTAGTGGTTTGAGAGACACCGGGGAGCTGTTTTTT. Amino acids: CASGLRDTGELFF. Based on the CDR3 plus reference TRBV12-5 and TRBJ2-2, the full variable domain is DARVTQTPRHKVTEMGQEVTMRCQPILGHNTVFWYRQTMMQGLELLAYFRNRAPLDDSGMPKDRFSAEMPDATLATLKIQPSEPRDSAVYFCASGLRDTGELFFGEGSRLTVL.

The V and J genes are TRBV28 and TRBJ2-6; 8 bases match TRBD2. Germline CDR1 MDHEN, CDR2 SYDVKM. The CDR3 contains 16 residues. The trim removed 4 bases at V and 0 bases at J, leaving 2 bases unmatched. The CDR3 loop reads CASSSGTSSGANVLTF. The CDR3, as DNA: TGTGCCAGCAGTTCCGGGACTAGCTCTGGGGCCAACGTCCTGACTTTC.

CDR3 sequence: CASSLFRGYEQYF. DNA for the CDR3: TGTGCCAGCAGTTTATTTCGGGGATACGAGCAGTACTTC. V usage is TRBV28 and J usage is TRBJ2-7, with a tentative D call TRBD2 (5 bases). The CDR3 runs to 13 residues. Germline V gene data show CDR1 as MDHEN and CDR2 as SYDVKM. The germline V and J ends were trimmed by 1 base and 4 bases, with 8 bases remaining between them.

V gene TRBV5-5 combines with J gene TRBJ1-2, with TRBD1 matching over 8 bases. This CDR3 is 18 amino acids long. Germline V gives CDR1 SGHKS, CDR2 YYEKEE (reference sequence). The J segment lost 3 bases and the V segment lost 5 bases, leaving 18 bases of the junction unmatched. CDR3 DNA sequence: TGTGCCAGCAGACTCCCGGACTTGGAGGACAGGGTCTACTATGGCTACACCTTC. Translated: CASRLPDLEDRVYYGYTF.

This chain joins TRBV27 and TRBJ2-1, with 8 bases identical to TRBD2. The CDR3 spans 14 residues. The V and J ends lost 3 bases and 10 bases, in that order; junction bases with no gene match: 8. Per germline, CDR1 MNHEY and CDR2 SMNVEV (reference sequence). The CDR3 here is CASSFRGGLGEQFF. The CDR3 DNA is TGTGCCAGCAGTTTTCGGGGGGGCCTTGGGGAGCAGTTCTTC.

Here the CDR3 DNA reads TGTGCCAGCAGGGAGGGTCGAGAAGCTTTCTTT. This codes for CASREGREAFF. The chain employs TRBV2 and TRBJ1-1; no clear D. Germline-derived CDR1 and CDR2 are SNHLY and FYNNEI. Trimming removed 6 bases from V and 8 bases from J, with 10 bases in between. The CDR3 is 11 amino acids.

The V and J genes are TRBV6-5 and TRBJ2-3, with TRBD2 identical over 11 bases. The CDR3 has 15 residues. J lost 6 bases, V lost 6 bases, and 8 bases had no gene match. Germline V gene sequence: CDR1 MNHEY, CDR2 SVGAGI. CDR3 sequence: CASRSLAGVADTQYF. Here the CDR3 DNA reads TGTGCCAGCAGATCACTAGCGGGAGTGGCGGATACGCAGTATTTT.

The chain joins TRBV28 to TRBJ2-5, with D perhaps TRBD1 (6 bases). The germline V and J ends were trimmed by 5 bases and 4 bases, with 8 bases remaining between them. The CDR3 extends over 12 amino acids. Germline loops: CDR1 MDHEN, CDR2 SYDVKM. CDR3 coding DNA: TGTGCCAGCAGTCGGACAGTAGAGACCCAGTACTTC. This encodes CASSRTVETQYF.

The chain joins TRBV7-9 to TRBJ1-1, with D uncertain. The CDR3 covers 15 residues. Per the germline V gene, CDR1 is SEHNR and CDR2 is FQNEAQ (reference sequence). Trimming cost V 0 bases and J 1 base, with 9 bases left between them. CDR3 in amino acids: CASSLASGWNTEAFF. The CDR3 DNA follows: TGTGCCAGCAGCTTAGCCTCTGGCTGGAACACTGAAGCTTTCTTT.

The chain recombines TRBV4-1 with TRBJ2-1; 10 bases agree with TRBD2. With V trimmed by 0 bases and J by 15 bases, 14 bases remained unmatched. The CDR3 runs to 16 residues. Germline V CDR1 and CDR2: MGHRA, YSYEKL. CDR3 coding DNA: TGCGCCAGCAGCCAAGATACTAGCGGGAAACGGAGTATATGGTTCTTC. Translation: CASSQDTSGKRSIWFF.

This clone was picked up a small number of times. A read error may account for a junction end that differs from germline. This sequence joins TRBV7-3 and TRBJ2-1; the D is unclear. Per the germline V gene, CDR1 is SGHTA and CDR2 is FQGTGA. This CDR3 has 13 residues. The CDR3: CASSLMRYDEQFF. The CDR3 bases are TGTGCCAGCAGCTTAATGCGCTACGATGAGCAGTTCTTC.